This T cell receptor (beta chain) was sequenced in a study of blood T cells in healthy people across ages. Study-wide findings and caveats: More naive CD4+ cells and higher diversity were found in long-lived than in aged donors. Roughly linearly, TCR beta diversity per million T cells fell as age increased.

PCR was performed a second time for 7 to 11 cycles using a sample-barcoded 5' primer and a J-beta primer mix. A single record per CDR3 protein comes from TCRdb applying MiXCR to the 5' RACE reads. The table shows 1.5 million to 2 million distinct CDR3 sequences, with approximately 39% occurring only once. Points on this clonotype: Its antigen is as yet unknown.

The sequence derives from a human donor in good health. Sequencing was done on a sample of blood.

CDR3: CASSVAVAGGEQFF. The CDR3 DNA follows: TGTGCCAGCAGCGTAGCTGTCGCAGGGGGTGAGCAGTTCTTC. This chain links TRBV9 with TRBJ2-1; 7 positions agree with TRBD1. After removal of 0 bases from V and 9 bases from J, the junction contained 6 bases not matched to a gene. This CDR3 is 14 amino acids long. Germline loops: CDR1 SGDLS, CDR2 YYNGEE.